Each of the 12 T cell receptor beta chains below was sequenced from the same sample in a study of T-cell reconstitution after alpha-beta-depleted transplantation in children. Unique molecular identifiers were used to barcode this TCRbeta library. TCRdb re-analysed the PCR reads in MiXCR, keeping a single row per CDR3 protein. The sample records about 590,000 distinct CDR3 sequences, about an eighth being singletons. The material sequenced was PBMCs, mostly from graft donor cells, taken 360 days after TCRalphabeta/CD19-depleted stem cell transplant. The receptors stem from a male patient younger than 18 who had a stem cell transplant for acute myeloid leukemia, so the T cells may come from the graft donor.

This clonotype was seen more than once but under ten times. The rearrangement uses TRBV4-3 and TRBJ2-5; D may be TRBD2 (5 bases). V was clipped by 0 bases and J by 2 bases, with 13 bases between them. From germline, CDR1 is LGHNA and CDR2 YSLEER. The CDR3 covers 16 residues. The CDR3 spells CASSQEAESVQETQYF. The CDR3, as DNA: TGCGCCAGCAGCCAAGAAGCGGAGAGCGTTCAAGAGACCCAGTACTTC.

V usage is TRBV13 and J usage is TRBJ1-1; 9 bases fit TRBD1. J gave up 11 bases and V 3 bases, and 10 bases lay outside the gene matches. The V gene's germline CDR1 is PRHDT and CDR2 FYEKMQ (reference sequence). The CDR3 is 14 residues long. For the CDR3, the DNA is TGTGCCAGCAGCTTGGGACAGGGTTGGAAGAAGGCTTTCTTT. It is translated as CASSLGQGWKKAFF.

CDR3 DNA sequence: TGCAGCGCAGGACAGGGCAACTCTGGAAACACCATATATTTT. Translation gives CSAGQGNSGNTIYF. V and J are TRBV29-1 and TRBJ1-3; 8 nucleotides line up with TRBD1. With 7 bases clipped from V and 0 bases from J, the junction kept 5 bases outside the gene matches. This CDR3 comprises 14 residues. Germline V gene sequence: CDR1 SQVTM, CDR2 ANQGSEA.

This clonotype was seen a few times. The chain uses TRBV5-1 and TRBJ2-7; TRBD1 agrees at 7 bases. Trimming removed 3 bases from V and 3 bases from J; junction bases left unmatched: 6. This CDR3 region has 14 residues. Germline V lookup: CDR1 SGHRS, CDR2 YFSETQ. The CDR3 region has the DNA TGCGCCAGCAGCTCCTACAGGGGTAACTACGAGCAGTACTTC. This sequence encodes CASSSYRGNYEQYF.

The chain's CDR3 is CASSSTTGGALNIQYF. The CDR3 coding sequence is TGTGCCAGCAGCTCAACCACAGGGGGCGCTTTGAACATTCAGTACTTC. V usage is TRBV9 and J usage is TRBJ2-4; 9 positions match TRBD1. CDR3 length: 16 residues. The germline V gene encodes CDR1 SGDLS and CDR2 YYNGEE. With 4 bases clipped from V and 7 bases from J, the junction kept 12 bases outside the gene matches.

Only a few counts were recorded for this clonotype. In DNA form, the CDR3 reads TGCAGTGCTAGGCCTGGCGGGGCCTCCTACGAGCAGTACTTC. Amino acid sequence: CSARPGGASYEQYF. This rearrangement joins TRBV20-1 to TRBJ2-7; perhaps TRBD2 as D (6 bases). V gave up 3 bases and J gave up 0 bases, with 12 bases separating them. Per the germline V gene, CDR1 is DFQATT and CDR2 is SNEGSKA (reference sequence). This CDR3 region has 14 residues.

This clonotype was observed at least ten times. The rearrangement joins TRBV27 to TRBJ1-1; a possible D gene is TRBD1 (5 bases). Trimming took off 5 bases at V and 7 bases at J, with 20 bases between the two ends. Germline CDR1 is MNHEY and CDR2 is SMNVEV (reference sequence). CDR3 length: 15 amino acids. This CDR3 is CASSPRGRGPIEAFF. In DNA, the CDR3 is TGTGCCAGCAGTCCCCGGGGCCGGGGACCTATTGAAGCTTTCTTT.

The CDR3 loop reads CASSLAPGLAAHYEQYF. In nucleotides, the CDR3 is TGTGCCAGCAGCTTAGCACCGGGACTAGCCGCCCACTACGAGCAGTACTTC. V is TRBV7-2 and J is TRBJ2-7, with 9 bases that match TRBD2. CDR3 length: 17 residues. Germline CDR1 reads SGHTA; CDR2 reads FQGNSA. V lost 0 bases, J lost 3 bases, and 9 bases stayed unmatched.

CDR3 DNA sequence: TGTGCCAGCAGCCGCCCCGGACAGGGGGCAGGCCCGAATCAGCCCCAGCATTTT. Protein sequence: CASSRPGQGAGPNQPQHF. The genes are TRBV6-2 or TRBV6-3 and TRBJ1-5; TRBD1 matches at 11 bases. This CDR3 comprises 18 residues. The germline CDR1 and CDR2 sequences are MNHEY and SVGEGT. Trimming at V came to 6 bases and at J to 4 bases, leaving 14 bases not matched to a gene.

This clonotype appeared a few times. This chain joins TRBV20-1 and TRBJ2-1; TRBD2 agrees at 7 bases. J was trimmed by 0 bases and V by 6 bases; bases with no gene match: 5. The CDR3 sequence is 14 residues long. Per germline, CDR1 DFQATT and CDR2 SNEGSKA (reference sequence). The CDR3 sequence is CSAGRTSSYNEQFF. For the CDR3, the DNA is TGCAGTGCGGGGAGGACTAGCTCCTACAATGAGCAGTTCTTC.

This chain joins TRBV5-1 and TRBJ2-1; 9 positions match TRBD2. Germline V gives CDR1 SGHRS, CDR2 YFSETQ. The CDR3 length is 16 residues. Germline trimming cut 4 bases from V and 1 base from J; bases unmatched to any gene: 6. CDR3 region: CASSQIAGVSYNEQFF. The CDR3 region has the DNA TGCGCCAGCAGCCAGATAGCGGGAGTATCCTACAATGAGCAGTTCTTC.

The rearrangement joins TRBV2 to TRBJ2-3; D might be TRBD2 (5 bases). V gave up 6 bases and J gave up 7 bases, with 11 bases separating them. Germline V gives CDR1 SNHLY, CDR2 FYNNEI. This CDR3 is 12 amino acids long. The CDR3, as DNA: TGTGCCAGCAGGCCCCACGGGAATACGCAGTATTTT. This gives the protein CASRPHGNTQYF. The complete variable domain, with remaining parts taken from reference TRBV2 and TRBJ2-3, reads EPEVTQTPSHQVTQMGQEVILRCVPISNHLYFYWYRQILGQKVEFLVSFYNNEISEKSEIFDDQFSVERPDGSNFTLKIRSTKLEDSAMYFCASRPHGNTQYFGPGTRLTVL.